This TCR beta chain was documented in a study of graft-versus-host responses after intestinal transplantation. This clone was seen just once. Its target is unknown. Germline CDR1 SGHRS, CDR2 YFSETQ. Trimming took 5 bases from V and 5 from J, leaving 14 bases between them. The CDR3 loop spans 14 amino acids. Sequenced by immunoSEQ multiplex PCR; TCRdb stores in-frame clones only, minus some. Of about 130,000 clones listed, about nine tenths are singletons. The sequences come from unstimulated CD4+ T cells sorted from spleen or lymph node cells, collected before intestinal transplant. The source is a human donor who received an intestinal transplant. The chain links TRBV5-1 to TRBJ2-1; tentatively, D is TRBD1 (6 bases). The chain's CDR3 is CASRTGYTNNEQFF. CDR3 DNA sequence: TGCGCCAGCAGGACAGGCTACACTAACAATGAGCAGTTCTTC.